The 15 T cell receptor beta chains below all came from one sample that was sequenced in a study of shared clonotypes between healthy human individuals. Using immunoSEQ multiplex PCR, the repertoire was profiled, and TCRdb retains in-frame clones only, with some absent. The data hold 600,000 to 800,000 clones, with roughly 72% observed a single time. Source material: memory CD4+ T cells sorted from blood. The subset denotes: CD45RA-negative fraction. These receptors all stem from a woman in her twenties or thirties in good health.

The chain uses TRBV4-2 and TRBJ1-4; the D gene is possibly TRBD1 (5 bases). The CDR3 sequence is 16 residues long. With 4 bases removed from V and 7 bases from J, the gap between germline ends came to 19 bases. Germline V gene lookup returns CDR1 LGHNA and CDR2 YNFKEQ. Here the CDR3 DNA reads TGTGCCAGCAGCCCTCGCGAAGGGGTTCTTGGTGAAAAACTGTTTTTT. Translated: CASSPREGVLGEKLFF.

This clone was counted only a few times. A clone one base away is much larger, so this may be a read error. This sample includes further DNA sequences coding for the same CDR3. The genes are TRBV5-1 and TRBJ1-1, with 8 bases lining up with TRBD1. Germline V gene data show CDR1 as SGHRS and CDR2 as YFSETQ. Trimming cost V 3 bases and J 1 base; bases outside gene matches: 2. The CDR3 is 14 residues long. The CDR3 spells CASSSGQANTEAFF. The CDR3 nucleotides read TGCGCCAGCAGCTCGGGACAGGCGAACACTGAAGCTTTCTTT.

The chain links TRBV6-6 to TRBJ1-5; D unresolved. Looked up from germline, CDR1 is MNHNY and CDR2 is SVGAGI (reference sequence). The CDR3 has 13 amino acids. The V gene lost 7 bases and the J gene lost 6 bases, with 13 bases spanning the gap. Here the CDR3 DNA reads TGTGCCAGCATCCGGGATCCGGGTCAGCCCCAGCATTTT. Its protein product is CASIRDPGQPQHF.

The chain has TRBV11-3 and TRBJ2-7, with a possible D match to TRBD1 (6 bases). The CDR3 has 15 residues. Trimming cost V 3 bases and J 0 bases, with 12 bases left between them. Germline V CDR1 and CDR2: SGHNT, YENEEA. CDR3 nucleotides: TGTGCCAGCAGCTTGGGTAGGGGACACTCCTACGAGCAGTACTTC. It is translated as CASSLGRGHSYEQYF.

Only one count was recorded for this clone. The chain links TRBV25-1 to TRBJ1-2; TRBD1 might be the D (5 bases). This CDR3 contains 16 residues. Germline V lookup: CDR1 MGHDK, CDR2 SYGVNS. V was trimmed by 8 bases and J by 5 bases, leaving 24 bases between them. The CDR3, as DNA: TGTGCCAGCCAGCAATCCCGGGACCCATCCCCGTATGGCTACACCTTC. Encoded protein: CASQQSRDPSPYGYTF.

The chain recombines TRBV5-1 with TRBJ1-5; no clear D. V was shortened by 0 bases and J by 3 bases, with 7 bases between the two germline ends. The CDR3 length is 14 residues. From germline, CDR1 is SGHRS and CDR2 YFSETQ. CDR3 region: CASSLAPSNQPQHF. The CDR3 coding sequence is TGCGCCAGCAGCTTGGCGCCTTCCAATCAGCCCCAGCATTTT.

The chain carries TRBV4-1 and TRBJ2-5; 13 bases map to TRBD2. Germline V gene data show CDR1 as MGHRA and CDR2 as YSYEKL. Germline trimming cut 4 bases from V and 4 bases from J; bases unmatched to any gene: 9. CDR3 length: 17 residues. For the CDR3, the DNA is TGCGCCAGCAGCCGAGGACTAGCGGGAGTTCAGGGAGAGACCCAGTACTTC. This sequence encodes CASSRGLAGVQGETQYF.

The chain recombines TRBV19 with TRBJ1-2, with D unclear. CDR3 length: 15 residues. Germline values: CDR1 LNHDA, CDR2 SQIVND (reference sequence). The V and J ends lost 7 bases and 0 bases respectively, with 15 bases between them. CDR3 nucleotide sequence: TGTGCCAGTACCCCCGACCCCGGAGCTAACTATGGCTACACCTTC. Its protein is CASTPDPGANYGYTF.

The chain carries TRBV11-2 and TRBJ2-5; D unresolved. This CDR3 has 14 residues. Germline V gives CDR1 SGHAT, CDR2 FQNNGV. V was cut by 2 bases and J by 2 bases, with 9 bases left in between. The CDR3 loop is CASSLRHKQETQYF. The CDR3 DNA is TGTGCCAGCAGCTTAAGGCACAAACAAGAGACCCAGTACTTC.

The chain recombines TRBV7-2 with TRBJ2-1; 9 positions agree with TRBD2. The CDR3 covers 16 residues. The germline gives CDR1 SGHTA, CDR2 FQGNSA. Trimming at V came to 3 bases and at J to 2 bases, leaving 5 bases not matched to a gene. Here the CDR3 reads CASSFLAGKTYNEQFF. As DNA, the CDR3 is TGTGCCAGCAGCTTTCTAGCGGGAAAGACCTACAATGAGCAGTTCTTC.

V is TRBV28 and J is TRBJ1-1; 7 nucleotides agree with TRBD1. The CDR3 has 13 amino acids. Germline CDR1 is MDHEN and CDR2 is SYDVKM. V lost 2 bases and J lost 10; bases outside the gene matches: 7. The CDR3 region has the DNA TGTGCCAGCAGTTTAGACGACAGGGCGGGAGCTTTCTTT. Its translation is CASSLDDRAGAFF.

This clone was seen a handful of times. The chain uses TRBV7-2 and TRBJ1-1; D might be TRBD1 (6 bases). The CDR3 loop spans 16 amino acids. V lost 1 base, J lost 4 bases, and 16 bases lay in between. Germline lookup yields CDR1 SGHTA and CDR2 FQGNSA. The CDR3 sequence: CASSLVGGDWGTEAFF. Written as DNA, the CDR3 is TGTGCCAGCAGCTTAGTAGGGGGGGATTGGGGCACTGAAGCTTTCTTT.

This clone was counted a single time. The chain carries TRBV28 and TRBJ2-7; perhaps TRBD2 as D (6 bases). Trimming took 6 bases from V and 5 from J, leaving 14 bases between them. CDR3 length: 13 amino acids. Germline loops: CDR1 MDHEN, CDR2 SYDVKM. The CDR3 protein is CASSLAGNDEQYF. The CDR3 DNA reads as TGTGCCAGCAGCTTGGCGGGAAACGACGAGCAGTACTTC.

The gene calls are TRBV19 and TRBJ1-4, with TRBD1 as a possible D gene (6 bases). Germline CDR1 and CDR2: LNHDA and SQIVND (reference sequence). V lost 2 bases, J lost 0 bases, and 22 bases lay in between. The CDR3 runs to 20 residues. The CDR3 region is CASSISLTGGGFSTNEKLFF. The CDR3 coding sequence is TGTGCCAGTAGTATATCACTTACCGGGGGCGGATTCTCAACTAATGAAAAACTGTTTTTT.

The rearrangement uses TRBV11-2 and TRBJ2-3, with D possibly being TRBD2 (6 bases). Trimming removed 4 bases at V and 6 bases at J, with 14 bases between. This CDR3 comprises 14 residues. Germline CDR1 reads SGHAT; CDR2 reads FQNNGV. The CDR3 nucleotides read TGTGCCAGCAGCTACACATACGGAGGGGATACGCAGTATTTT. Protein sequence: CASSYTYGGDTQYF.